Listed here are 9 T cell receptor beta chains from one sample, sequenced in a study of tumor-infiltrating lymphocytes in oesophageal squamous cell carcinoma listed by TCRdb under 2016. The method was PCR. TCRdb lists the instrument as Illumina HiSeq 2000. TCRdb's own reprocessing of the public reads used fastp at Q25 and MiXCR and kept productive beta chains. For every CDR3 protein sequence, its rows merge into one entry that carries the most common genes and DNA. The sample table lists 20,000 to 25,000 distinct CDR3 sequences, approximately 37% of them with a count of one. Over 15% of the sample is held by the ten biggest clonotypes. The sample consisted of esophageal tumor tissue. The receptors derive from a female donor with esophageal squamous cell carcinoma.

Comments on this clonotype: This CDR3 is missing its conserved last phenylalanine or tryptophan, likely due to a read error. No DNA is shown, since the ends of the CDR3 on it are uncertain; the CDR3 is the one TCRdb lists. The chain employs TRBV7-8 and TRBJ2-3; the table's D call of TRBD2 was not tested on the DNA. Germline lookup yields CDR1 SGHVS and CDR2 FQNEAQ. A total of 15 residues make up the CDR3, ends included. The CDR3 sequence: CASSIDASGEQYFGP.

This clonotype has more than one count but fewer than ten. This sequence may be a read error, since a much larger clone differs from it by one base. This sequence joins TRBV5-8 and TRBJ2-1; 7 bases align to TRBD1. The CDR3 covers 13 residues. CDR1 SGHTS and CDR2 YDEGEE come from the germline V gene. The V segment lost 6 bases and the J segment 10 bases; nucleotides outside the gene matches: 10. The CDR3 nucleotides are TGTGCCAGCAACGACAGGGTAACCTACGAGCAGTTCTTC. Encoded protein: CASNDRVTYEQFF.

The genes are TRBV7-8 and TRBJ2-3; TRBD1 is a possible D gene (5 bases). This CDR3 has 15 residues. The V end lost 1 base, the J end lost 12 bases, and 20 bases lay between the germline ends. Germline V gene lookup returns CDR1 SGHVS and CDR2 FQNEAQ. CDR3 sequence: CASSLGGQIQETQYF. CDR3 nucleotide sequence: TGTGCCAGCAGCTTAGGTGGACAAATCCAAGAGACCCAGTATTTT.

The V gene is TRBV7-9, the J gene TRBJ2-7; D tentatively reads TRBD1 or TRBD2 (5 bases each). V lost 2 bases to trimming and J lost 0 bases, with 8 bases between them. The CDR3 length is 14 residues. Germline assignment: CDR1 SEHNR and CDR2 FQNEAQ (reference sequence). Here the CDR3 reads CASSLQGPSYEQYF. CDR3 in DNA: TGTGCCAGCAGCTTACAGGGACCCTCCTACGAGCAGTACTTC.

There are a few counts of this clonotype. The chain carries TRBV7-2 and TRBJ1-2; 7 positions agree with TRBD1. The CDR3 runs to 14 residues. Unmatched junction bases numbered 3, after V lost 3 bases and J lost 2 bases. Per germline, CDR1 SGHTA and CDR2 FQGNSA. CDR3 amino acids: CASSFKQGNYGYTF. For the CDR3, the DNA is TGTGCCAGCAGCTTCAAACAGGGGAACTATGGCTACACCTTC.

In its sample, this clonotype was seen a few times. The chain is built from TRBV27 and TRBJ2-3, with D perhaps TRBD2 (5 bases). The CDR3 runs 16 residues. The germline V and J ends were trimmed by 0 bases and 14 bases, with 24 bases remaining between them. The germline gives CDR1 MNHEY, CDR2 SMNVEV (reference sequence). Here the CDR3 DNA reads TGTGCCAGCAGTTTATCGAGGACGCCACCCACCGGGGAGCTGTATTTT. The encoded protein is CASSLSRTPPTGELYF.

This clonotype was observed a handful of times. This sequence may be a read error, since a much larger clone differs from it by one base. The rearrangement joins TRBV11-1 to TRBJ2-5, with D maybe TRBD1 (6 bases). The J call may be incorrect, as the DNA end agrees better with TRBJ2-1. The CDR3 sequence is 13 residues long. CDR1 and CDR2 from the germline V gene are SGHAT and FQDESV (reference sequence). DNA of the CDR3: TGTGCCAGCAGCTCAACAGGGTCCTCGGGGCAGTTCTTC. Protein sequence: CASSSTGSSGQFF.

This chain connects TRBV24-1 to TRBJ1-2; 12 bases map to TRBD1. Losses at the gene ends were 4 bases for V and 8 bases for J; bases not matched to a gene: 10. The CDR3 contains 16 residues. CDR1 is KGHDR, CDR2 SFDVKD, per germline. This CDR3 reads CATSDPGQGAFIGYTF. The CDR3 bases are TGTGCCACCAGTGACCCGGGACAGGGGGCATTCATCGGCTACACCTTC.

This clonotype was detected many times. The rearrangement joins TRBV5-1 to TRBJ1-1; D is unclear. Per germline, CDR1 SGHRS and CDR2 YFSETQ. This CDR3 comprises 14 residues. Trimming removed 0 bases from V and 4 bases from J, with 10 bases in between. Here the CDR3 reads CASSLATGSTEAFF. CDR3 bases: TGCGCCAGCAGCTTGGCTACCGGTAGCACTGAAGCTTTCTTT. Together with reference TRBV5-1 and TRBJ1-1, the CDR3 gives the full variable domain: KAGVTQTPRYLIKTRGQQVTLSCSPISGHRSVSWYQQTPGQGLQFLFEYFSETQRNKGNFPGRFSGRQFSNSRSEMNVSTLELGDSALYLCASSLATGSTEAFFGQGTRLTVV.